This T cell receptor (beta chain) was documented in a study of T cells in Graves' hyperthyroidism and ophthalmopathy. This CDR3 is 16 amino acids long. CDR1 is MNHNS and CDR2 is SASEGT in the germline V gene. The V and J ends lost 8 bases and 3 bases respectively, with 20 bases between them. Study observations and caveats: Before onset, by a median of about seven months, the model predicted ophthalmopathy. Researchers report that a 13 V-J model separated ophthalmopathy from stable hyperthyroidism.

RNA transcripts provided the source from which TCR beta CDR3 regions were amplified. First-round RT-PCR of the TCR CDR3 relied on the HTBI primer set. TCRdb redid the calling of the multiplex PCR reads with MiXCR, one entry per CDR3 protein. This table holds fewer than 350,000 distinct CDR3 sequences, 18% found once. With regard to this clonotype: What it binds is not known.

Patients having uncontrolled infection, another autoimmune disease, pregnancy or lactation were not included. For the diagnoses, clinical symptoms, serum thyroxine and TRAb, thyroid ultrasound and orbital computed tomography were used. The chain links TRBV6-1 to TRBJ1-5; weak D call: TRBD1 (6 bases). The clonotype originates from a woman in her thirties or forties with Graves' ophthalmopathy. The source material was blood. The CDR3 reads CASRGGQQLYNQPQHF. CDR3 sequence (DNA): TGTGCCAGCCGGGGAGGACAGCAACTGTACAATCAGCCCCAGCATTTT.